A selection of T cell receptor beta chains follows, all from one sample in a study of graft-versus-host responses after intestinal transplantation. Their antigens are not known. Assay used: immunoSEQ multiplex PCR; TCRdb lists only in-frame clones, some missing. This table holds approximately 94,000 clones, more than 85% found once. The source material was unstimulated CD4+ T cells sorted from spleen or lymph node cells, sampled before transplant. These receptors all stem from a human donor who was the organ donor for an intestinal transplant. Both conserved end residues are part of each CDR3. The D gene is left open where the match is weak. Rows may omit the clone size; those that give it use once, few, many or a size class.

clone size,V gene,D gene,J gene,CDR3 protein,CDR3 DNA
.,TRBV5-1,TRBD1,TRBJ2-1,CASSPLGTAEQFF,TGCGCCAGCAGCCCCCTCGGGACAGCTGAGCAGTTCTTC
.,TRBV5-8,.,TRBJ1-2,CASSQGTARGYGYTF,TGTGCCAGCAGCCAAGGGACGGCCAGGGGCTATGGCTACACCTTC
.,TRBV28,TRBD2,TRBJ2-7,CASSPPSGGSYEQYF,TGTGCCAGCAGTCCCCCTAGCGGGGGGTCCTACGAGCAGTACTTC
.,TRBV28,.,TRBJ1-6,CASSFVEKRLNSPLHF,TGTGCCAGCAGTTTTGTGGAGAAACGGTTAAATTCACCCCTCCACTTT
.,TRBV18,.,TRBJ2-5,CASSPQVFQETQYF,TGTGCCAGCTCACCACAGGTCTTCCAAGAGACCCAGTACTTC
.,TRBV6-6,.,TRBJ1-1,CASSYLAQNTEAFF,TGTGCCAGCAGTTACTTGGCACAGAACACTGAAGCTTTCTTT
.,TRBV11-2,TRBD1,TRBJ2-5,CASSLRQGGGETQYF,TGTGCCAGCAGTTTAAGACAGGGGGGGGGAGAGACCCAGTACTTC
.,TRBV27,.,TRBJ2-2,CASSLTGRNTGELFF,TGTGCCAGCAGTTTAACGGGGAGGAACACCGGGGAGCTGTTTTTT
.,TRBV27,.,TRBJ1-4,CASSFGVATNEKLFF,TGTGCCAGCAGTTTTGGCGTTGCAACTAATGAAAAACTGTTTTTT
.,TRBV7-2,TRBD2,TRBJ2-7,CASSLVSGTASYEQYF,TGTGCCAGCAGCTTGGTTAGCGGGACGGCCTCCTACGAGCAGTACTTC
.,TRBV4-2,TRBD2,TRBJ2-5,CASSQDGTKEDETQYF,TGTGCCAGCAGCCAAGATGGGACTAAAGAGGACGAGACCCAGTACTTC
.,TRBV5-5,.,TRBJ2-3,CASSFDGGTDTQYF,TGTGCCAGCAGCTTCGACGGGGGCACAGATACGCAGTATTTT
.,TRBV5-1,TRBD1,TRBJ2-7,CASSSTGTGVAYEQYF,TGCGCCAGCAGCTCGACCGGGACAGGGGTGGCCTACGAGCAGTACTTC
few,TRBV6-5,.,TRBJ1-2,CASSSPRSPTYTF,TGTGCCAGCAGTTCCCCCCGAAGTCCGACTTACACCTTC
.,TRBV28,.,TRBJ2-7,CASSFFRSAGSYEQYF,TGTGCCAGCAGTTTTTTCCGGTCGGCGGGCTCCTACGAGCAGTACTTC
.,TRBV30,.,TRBJ2-6,CAWSVGWLSSGANVLTF,TGTGCCTGGAGTGTTGGGTGGCTTAGCTCTGGGGCCAACGTCCTGACTTTC
.,TRBV30,.,TRBJ2-6,CAWSVWEHSGANVLTF,TGTGCCTGGAGTGTCTGGGAACACTCTGGGGCCAACGTCCTGACTTTC
.,TRBV19,.,TRBJ1-2,CASSTRLDPLVIYGYTF,TGTGCCAGTAGTACTAGACTTGACCCTCTGGTCATCTATGGCTACACCTTC
once,TRBV7-2,.,TRBJ2-3,CASSPHYPTDTQYF,TGTGCCAGCAGCCCACACTACCCCACAGATACGCAGTATTTT
.,TRBV6-1,TRBD1,TRBJ1-2,CASSLTGFRGYTF,TGTGCCAGCAGTTTGACAGGGTTTCGGGGCTACACCTTC
.,TRBV29-1,.,TRBJ1-1,CSGGTDKNTEAFF,TGCAGCGGTGGGACGGATAAGAACACTGAAGCTTTCTTT
.,TRBV30,.,TRBJ2-2,CAWSMGVANTGELFF,TGTGCCTGGAGTATGGGTGTCGCGAACACCGGGGAGCTGTTTTTT
.,TRBV20-1,.,TRBJ2-1,CSAYVRNEQFF,TGCAGTGCTTATGTCCGCAATGAGCAGTTCTTC
.,TRBV30,.,TRBJ2-7,CAWSSWGSGGEQYF,TGTGCCTGGAGTTCGTGGGGGTCAGGAGGGGAGCAGTACTTC
.,TRBV6-6,.,TRBJ2-7,CASREMGYEQYF,TGTGCCAGCAGGGAGATGGGTTACGAGCAGTACTTC
few,TRBV5-8,.,TRBJ1-6,CASSAGREISPLHF,TGTGCCAGCAGCGCAGGACGTGAAATTTCACCCCTCCACTTT
.,TRBV5-1,TRBD1,TRBJ1-5,CASSFKSGGDQPQHF,TGCGCCAGCAGCTTCAAATCAGGGGGTGATCAGCCCCAGCATTTT
.,TRBV4-1,TRBD1,TRBJ1-1,CASSHLVGGMTEAFF,TGTGCCAGCAGCCATCTAGTAGGGGGCATGACTGAAGCTTTCTTT
.,TRBV28,.,TRBJ2-3,CASSLAPPTTDTQYF,TGTGCCAGCAGTTTAGCCCCCCCCACCACAGATACGCAGTATTTT
.,TRBV30,TRBD2,TRBJ2-2,CAWEGSGGSNTGELFF,TGTGCCTGGGAGGGAAGCGGGGGCTCGAACACCGGGGAGCTGTTTTTT
.,TRBV15,TRBD1,TRBJ2-1,CATSREAGGYNEQFF,TGTGCCACCAGCAGAGAGGCAGGGGGATACAATGAGCAGTTCTTC
.,TRBV12-2,.,TRBJ1-6,CASRLENRGGSSPLHF,TGTGCAAGTCGCTTAGAAAATCGTGGGGGCAGCTCACCCCTCCACTTT
.,TRBV11-3,TRBD1,TRBJ2-7,CASSLKGAIDEQYF,TGTGCCAGCAGCTTAAAGGGGGCAATCGACGAGCAGTACTTC
.,TRBV2,.,TRBJ1-5,CASRSDSNQPQHF,TGTGCCAGCAGGTCGGATAGCAATCAGCCCCAGCATTTT
.,TRBV19,.,TRBJ1-5,CASSIAGRVRQPQHF,TGTGCCAGTAGTATTGCCGGCAGGGTAAGACAGCCCCAGCATTTT
few,TRBV6-6,TRBD1,TRBJ1-1,CASSYPRDSHEAFF,TGTGCCAGCAGTTATCCCCGGGACAGCCATGAAGCTTTCTTT
.,TRBV5-6,TRBD1,TRBJ1-6,CASSLTGGNSPLHF,TGTGCCAGCAGCTTGACAGGGGGTAATTCACCCCTCCACTTT
.,TRBV6-1,TRBD1,TRBJ1-6,CASSELFMRTGNQRKSSYNSPLHF,TGTGCCAGCAGTGAATTGTTTATGCGGACAGGGAACCAAAGAAAAAGCTCCTATAATTCACCCCTCCACTTT
.,TRBV7-2,.,TRBJ1-2,CASSLESGVQSGYTF,TGTGCCAGCAGCTTAGAGTCAGGGGTGCAGAGTGGCTACACCTTC
once,TRBV6-1,.,TRBJ2-7,CASSSPGQRSYEQYF,TGTGCCAGCAGTTCACCAGGGCAGCGATCCTACGAGCAGTACTTC
.,TRBV7-3,TRBD1,TRBJ1-6,CASSYGTENSPLHF,TGTGCCAGCAGCTATGGGACAGAAAATTCACCCCTCCACTTT
.,TRBV30,TRBD1,TRBJ2-5,CAWSVSRTPGTGAGETQYF,TGTGCCTGGAGTGTCTCGCGAACTCCCGGGACAGGGGCCGGAGAGACCCAGTACTTC
.,TRBV5-1,TRBD1,TRBJ1-2,CASSPWGQGSGYTF,TGCGCCAGCAGCCCCTGGGGACAGGGGTCCGGCTACACCTTC
.,TRBV6-5,TRBD2,TRBJ2-3,CASSYGLAGGGDTQYF,TGTGCCAGCAGTTACGGGCTAGCGGGGGGAGGAGATACGCAGTATTTT
once,TRBV14,TRBD1,TRBJ1-1,CASSQRQGASPEAFF,TGTGCCAGCAGCCAGAGACAGGGGGCCTCTCCTGAAGCTTTCTTT
once,TRBV28,TRBD1,TRBJ2-7,CASSWTGWVTYEQYF,TGTGCCAGCAGTTGGACAGGGTGGGTCACCTACGAGCAGTACTTC
.,TRBV7-9,.,TRBJ2-7,CASSWGGRDYEQYF,TGTGCCAGCAGCTGGGGTGGCAGGGATTACGAGCAGTACTTC
.,TRBV18,.,TRBJ1-1,CASSPPEDEAFF,TGTGCCAGCTCACCACCGGAGGACGAAGCTTTCTTT
.,TRBV5-1,.,TRBJ1-2,CASSLEQGSYGYTF,TGCGCCAGCAGCTTGGAACAGGGAAGCTATGGCTACACCTTC
.,TRBV7-2,TRBD2,TRBJ2-3,CASSSLAGSFSDTQYF,TGTGCCAGCAGCTCGCTAGCGGGTTCATTCTCAGATACGCAGTATTTT
.,TRBV7-9,.,TRBJ2-3,CASSQEGQLTDTQYF,TGTGCCAGCAGCCAAGAAGGACAGCTCACAGATACGCAGTATTTT
.,TRBV10-3,.,TRBJ2-2,CAISGGSAVPGAGELFF,TGTGCCATCAGTGGGGGTTCGGCGGTCCCAGGGGCCGGGGAGCTGTTTTTT
once,TRBV2,.,TRBJ1-5,CASSESRQPQHF,TGTGCCAGCAGTGAGTCTAGGCAGCCCCAGCATTTT
.,TRBV9,.,TRBJ2-2,CASSVVGGELFF,TGTGCCAGCAGCGTAGTGGGAGGGGAGCTGTTTTTT
once,TRBV6-1,.,TRBJ1-5,CASSFPTGQPQHF,TGTGCCAGCAGTTTCCCTACAGGTCAGCCCCAGCATTTT